The next 19 T cell receptor beta chains were all read from a single sample in a study of a mutant IDH1 vaccine in newly diagnosed glioma. No antigens are known for them. Time point specified: week 23, last vaccination. What each vaccine dose contained was 300 ug of mutant IDH1 20-mer peptide, accompanied by topical imiquimod. The method was immunoSEQ multiplex PCR; TCRdb's version includes in-frame clones alone and lacks a portion of them. The repertoire holds roughly 43,000 clones, about 88% seen once, with 2.4% in the top ten. The sample here was PBMCs, taken from a glioma patient whose treatment included an IDH1 peptide vaccine. These receptor sequences come from a woman aged 18 to 35 with glioma. Some clones in this sample may be carry-over from other donors' samples.

The chain has TRBV28 and TRBJ2-5, with 9 bases lining up with TRBD1. V lost 4 bases, J lost 7 bases, and 4 bases stayed unmatched. Germline loops: CDR1 MDHEN, CDR2 SYDVKM. This CDR3 region has 13 residues. This CDR3 reads CASSWTGERTQYF. For the CDR3, the DNA is TGTGCCAGCAGTTGGACAGGGGAGAGGACCCAGTACTTC.

This clone was seen only a few times. The J gene is TRBJ1-5, the V gene TRBV7-3; 9 nucleotides line up with TRBD1. V was clipped by 5 bases and J by 4 bases; unmatched bases: 9. This CDR3 comprises 16 residues. Germline V lookup: CDR1 SGHTA, CDR2 FQGTGA. The CDR3 DNA reads as TGTGCCAGCAGCCACAGGGGGCTGAAAGGGAATCAGCCCCAGCATTTT. This encodes CASSHRGLKGNQPQHF.

This chain connects TRBV7-8 to TRBJ1-1; D uncertain. Trimming took off 5 bases at V and 1 base at J, with 17 bases between the two ends. Germline values: CDR1 SGHVS, CDR2 FQNEAQ. The CDR3 sequence is 16 residues long. This CDR3 is CASSLQVPGGNTEAFF. DNA of the CDR3: TGTGCCAGCAGCCTCCAGGTACCGGGAGGGAACACTGAAGCTTTCTTT.

The chain combines TRBV5-1 with TRBJ1-1; D unresolved. V was clipped by 4 bases and J by 5 bases, with 12 bases between them. Germline CDR1 is SGHRS and CDR2 is YFSETQ. This CDR3 is 13 amino acids long. The CDR3 sequence: CASSVRTGTEAFF. DNA for the CDR3: TGCGCCAGCAGCGTACGGACTGGTACTGAAGCTTTCTTT.

The rearrangement joins TRBV7-2 to TRBJ1-1, with 12 bases that match TRBD1. The CDR3 totals 18 residues. The ends lost 1 base at V and 0 bases at J; junction bases unmatched: 6. Germline CDR1 and CDR2: SGHTA and FQGNSA. The CDR3 reads CASSLGDRGPFMNTEAFF. In DNA form, the CDR3 reads TGTGCCAGCAGCTTAGGGGACAGGGGGCCCTTCATGAACACTGAAGCTTTCTTT.

A note on this clone: Other DNA variants within this sample encode the same CDR3. V gene TRBV7-9 combines with J gene TRBJ1-2; D is unclear. V was pared by 1 base and J by 2 bases, with 8 bases between. The CDR3 runs 14 residues. Germline loops: CDR1 SEHNR, CDR2 FQNEAQ (reference sequence). The CDR3 sequence: CASSLVGGNYGYTF. In DNA form, the CDR3 reads TGTGCCAGCAGCTTAGTGGGAGGAAACTATGGCTACACCTTC.

The chain employs TRBV4-2 and TRBJ1-1; D is perhaps TRBD1 (6 bases). The CDR3 is 15 residues long. Germline V lookup: CDR1 LGHNA, CDR2 YNFKEQ. Trimming cost V 9 bases and J 0 bases, with 17 bases left between them. CDR3 protein: CASTPGDFMNTEAFF. The CDR3, as DNA: TGTGCCAGTACTCCAGGGGATTTCATGAACACTGAAGCTTTCTTT.

V gene TRBV18 combines with J gene TRBJ1-1; D is possibly TRBD1 (6 bases). CDR1 is KGHSH and CDR2 is LQKENI in the germline V gene. This CDR3 spans 12 amino acids. Deletions cut 1 base from V and 11 bases from J, with 11 bases between. Written as DNA, the CDR3 is TGTGCCAGCTCACCACTAAGAGGGGGGGCTTTCTTT. It encodes CASSPLRGGAFF.

This clone was seen a handful of times. The chain combines TRBV19 with TRBJ1-4; D remains unclear. The CDR3 extends over 14 amino acids. V shed 6 bases and J shed 4 bases, with 12 bases lying between them. The germline V gene has CDR1 LNHDA and CDR2 SQIVND (reference sequence). CDR3 sequence reads: CASSRPYSNEKLFF. Here the CDR3 DNA reads TGTGCCAGTAGCCGCCCGTACAGTAATGAAAAACTGTTTTTT.

The V call is TRBV7-9, the J call TRBJ1-4; TRBD1 agrees at 7 bases. V shed 2 bases and J 11 bases; nucleotides not matched to a gene: 11. The germline V gene has CDR1 SEHNR and CDR2 FQNEAQ (reference sequence). The CDR3 runs 15 residues. The DNA for the CDR3 is TGTGCCAGCAGCTTATCAGGGGGACTTAAGGGGAAACTGTTTTTT. Translating gives CASSLSGGLKGKLFF.

The CDR3 region is CASSEGELAARYEQYF. In DNA, the CDR3 is TGTGCCAGCAGTGAAGGGGAACTAGCGGCACGCTACGAGCAGTACTTC. The gene calls are TRBV6-1 and TRBJ2-7; TRBD2 agrees at 8 bases. V dropped 1 base and J dropped 3; count of bases not matched to a gene: 8. CDR1 and CDR2 (germline): MNHNS, SASEGT. This CDR3 is built from 16 residues.

V usage is TRBV7-9 and J usage is TRBJ1-1; D call uncertain. CDR3 length: 12 amino acids. Germline loops: CDR1 SEHNR, CDR2 FQNEAQ (reference sequence). Trimming took off 3 bases at V and 6 bases at J, with 8 bases between the two ends. The CDR3 coding sequence is TGTGCCAGCAGCTTGGGCAACTCTGAAGCTTTCTTT. It translates to CASSLGNSEAFF.

This clone turned up a few times. The chain is built from TRBV7-9 and TRBJ2-2; a weak D match, TRBD1 (6 bases). V was pared by 5 bases and J by 5 bases, with 15 bases between. Germline V gene sequence: CDR1 SEHNR, CDR2 FQNEAQ (reference sequence). This CDR3 has 15 residues. The CDR3 region has the DNA TGTGCCAGCAGCCCAGGGACGAGGGGGACCGGGGAGCTGTTTTTT. Its protein product is CASSPGTRGTGELFF. The full variable domain, in which reference TRBV7-9 and TRBJ2-2 provide the parts outside the CDR3, is DTGVSQNPRHKITKRGQNVTFRCDPISEHNRLYWYRQTLGQGPEFLTYFQNEAQLEKSRLLSDRFSAERPKGSFSTLEIQRTEQGDSAMYLCASSPGTRGTGELFFGEGSRLTVL.

The chain has TRBV5-1 and TRBJ2-7, with TRBD2 identical over 12 bases. Trimming cost V 2 bases and J 3 bases; bases outside gene matches: 3. The CDR3 runs 15 residues. Germline values: CDR1 SGHRS, CDR2 YFSETQ. The CDR3 DNA follows: TGCGCCAGCAGCTTCCTAGCGGGGGGGTTCTACGAGCAGTACTTC. Translated: CASSFLAGGFYEQYF.

V is TRBV7-9 and J is TRBJ2-7; TRBD2 matches 15 bases. Per the germline V gene, CDR1 is SEHNR and CDR2 is FQNEAQ (reference sequence). V shed 6 bases, J shed 3 bases, and the junction held 6 bases outside the gene matches. The CDR3 has 16 residues. CDR3 nucleotides: TGTGCCAGCAGTAGGACTAGCGGGAGGGCCATCTACGAGCAGTACTTC. Protein product: CASSRTSGRAIYEQYF.

This chain connects TRBV5-1 to TRBJ2-7, with D hard to call. CDR3 length: 14 residues. Germline loops: CDR1 SGHRS, CDR2 YFSETQ. Trimming pared 4 bases from V and 1 base from J, leaving 12 bases between. CDR3 loop: CASSRDTSSYEQYF. The CDR3 nucleotides read TGCGCCAGCAGCAGGGATACATCTTCCTACGAGCAGTACTTC.

The J gene is TRBJ1-1, the V gene TRBV19; D unclear. Germline CDR1 LNHDA, CDR2 SQIVND (reference sequence). CDR3 length: 13 amino acids. V was trimmed by 3 bases and J by 7 bases, leaving 12 bases between them. The CDR3 coding sequence is TGTGCCAGTAGTATTGGACCGCCCTATGAAGCTTTCTTT. Translation: CASSIGPPYEAFF.

In this sample, this clone turned up once. This chain connects TRBV11-2 to TRBJ2-1; 10 nucleotides align to TRBD2. Germline V lookup: CDR1 SGHAT, CDR2 FQNNGV. With 5 bases clipped from V and 9 bases from J, the junction kept 10 bases outside the gene matches. This CDR3 spans 15 amino acids. The DNA of the CDR3 is TGTGCCAGCAGCCCAGTGAGCGGGAGGGCCACTGAGCAGTTCTTC. It is translated as CASSPVSGRATEQFF.

The chain uses TRBV5-8 and TRBJ2-7, with D perhaps matching TRBD1 (6 bases). Germline CDR1 and CDR2: SGHTS and YDEGEE. This CDR3 is built from 15 residues. The V end was cut by 4 bases, the J end by 2 bases, with 16 bases between. DNA of the CDR3: TGTGCCAGCAGCGTCTCAGGGGCCTTCCCCTACGAGCAGTACTTC. This translates into CASSVSGAFPYEQYF.